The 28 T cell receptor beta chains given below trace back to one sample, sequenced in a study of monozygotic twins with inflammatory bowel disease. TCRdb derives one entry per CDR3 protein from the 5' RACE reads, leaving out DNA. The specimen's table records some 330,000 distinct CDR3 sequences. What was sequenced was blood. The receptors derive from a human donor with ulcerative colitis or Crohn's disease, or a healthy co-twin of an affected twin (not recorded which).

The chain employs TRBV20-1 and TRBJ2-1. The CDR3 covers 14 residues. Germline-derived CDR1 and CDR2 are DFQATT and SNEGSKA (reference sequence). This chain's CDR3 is CSARDLTAYNEQFF.

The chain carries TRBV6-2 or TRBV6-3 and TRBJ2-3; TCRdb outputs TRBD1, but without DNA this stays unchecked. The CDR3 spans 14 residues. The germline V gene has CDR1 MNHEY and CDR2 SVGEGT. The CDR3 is CASSWTGSTDTQYF.

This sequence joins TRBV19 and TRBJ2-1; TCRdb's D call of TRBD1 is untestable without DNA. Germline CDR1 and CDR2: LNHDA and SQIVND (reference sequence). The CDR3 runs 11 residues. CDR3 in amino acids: CASSNRDSQFF. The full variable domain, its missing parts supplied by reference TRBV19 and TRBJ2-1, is DGGITQSPKYLFRKEGQNVTLSCEQNLNHDAMYWYRQDPGQGLRLIYYSQIVNDFQKGDIAEGYSVSREKKESFPLTVTSAQKNPTAFYLCASSNRDSQFFGPGTRLTVL.

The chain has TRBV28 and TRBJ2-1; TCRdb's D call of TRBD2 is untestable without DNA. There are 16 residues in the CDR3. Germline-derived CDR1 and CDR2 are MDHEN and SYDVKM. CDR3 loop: CASSTSKRGAYNEQFF. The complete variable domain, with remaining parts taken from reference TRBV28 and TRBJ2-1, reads DVKVTQSSRYLVKRTGEKVFLECVQDMDHENMFWYRQDPGLGLRLIYFSYDVKMKEKGDIPEGYSVSREKKERFSLILESASTNQTSMYLCASSTSKRGAYNEQFFGPGTRLTVL.

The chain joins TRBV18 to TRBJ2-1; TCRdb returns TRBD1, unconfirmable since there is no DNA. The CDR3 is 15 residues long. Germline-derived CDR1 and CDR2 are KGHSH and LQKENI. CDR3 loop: CASSPPRDRRDEQFF.

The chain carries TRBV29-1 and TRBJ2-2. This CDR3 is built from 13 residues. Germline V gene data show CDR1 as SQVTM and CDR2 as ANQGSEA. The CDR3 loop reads CSVEQGTTGELFF.

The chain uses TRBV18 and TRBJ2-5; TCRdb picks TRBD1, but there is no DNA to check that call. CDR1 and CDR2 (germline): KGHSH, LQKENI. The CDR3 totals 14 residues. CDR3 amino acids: CASSPRQGMETQYF.

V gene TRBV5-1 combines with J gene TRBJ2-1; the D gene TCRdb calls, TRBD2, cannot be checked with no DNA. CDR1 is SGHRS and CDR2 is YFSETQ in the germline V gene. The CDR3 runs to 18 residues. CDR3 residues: CASSPGTSGRSSYNEQFF.

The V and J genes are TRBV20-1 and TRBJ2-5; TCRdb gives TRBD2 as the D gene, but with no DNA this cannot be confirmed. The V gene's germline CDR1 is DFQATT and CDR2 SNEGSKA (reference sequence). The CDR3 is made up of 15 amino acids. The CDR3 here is CSARDPGLEFETQYF.

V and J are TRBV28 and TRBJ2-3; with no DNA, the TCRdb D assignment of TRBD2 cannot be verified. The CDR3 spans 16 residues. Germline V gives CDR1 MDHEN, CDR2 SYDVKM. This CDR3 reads CASSGMTSGSYNTQYF.

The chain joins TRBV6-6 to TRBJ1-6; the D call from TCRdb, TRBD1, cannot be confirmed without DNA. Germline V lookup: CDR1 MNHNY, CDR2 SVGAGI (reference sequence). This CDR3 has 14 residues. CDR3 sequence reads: CASSRQPGNSPLHF.

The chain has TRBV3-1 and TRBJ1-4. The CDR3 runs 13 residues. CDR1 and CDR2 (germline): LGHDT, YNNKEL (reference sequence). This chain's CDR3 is CASSRILGEKLFF.

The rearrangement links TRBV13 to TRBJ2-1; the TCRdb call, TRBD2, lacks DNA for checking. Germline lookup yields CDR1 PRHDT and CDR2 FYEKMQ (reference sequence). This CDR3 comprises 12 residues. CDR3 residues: CASSPIAEEQFF.

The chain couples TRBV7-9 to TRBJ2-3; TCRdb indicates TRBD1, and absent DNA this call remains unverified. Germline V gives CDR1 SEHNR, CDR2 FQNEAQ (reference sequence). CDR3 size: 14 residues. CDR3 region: CASSRPRGTDTQYF.

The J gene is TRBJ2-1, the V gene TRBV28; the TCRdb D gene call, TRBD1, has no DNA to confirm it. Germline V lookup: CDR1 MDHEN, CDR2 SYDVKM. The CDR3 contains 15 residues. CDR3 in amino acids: CASSLWDRPYNEQFF.

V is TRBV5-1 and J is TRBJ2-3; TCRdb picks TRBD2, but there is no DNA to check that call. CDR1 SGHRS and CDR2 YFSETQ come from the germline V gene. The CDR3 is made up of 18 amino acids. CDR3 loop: CASSIGLAGVAGRDTQYF. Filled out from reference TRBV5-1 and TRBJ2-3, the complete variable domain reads KAGVTQTPRYLIKTRGQQVTLSCSPISGHRSVSWYQQTPGQGLQFLFEYFSETQRNKGNFPGRFSGRQFSNSRSEMNVSTLELGDSALYLCASSIGLAGVAGRDTQYFGPGTRLTVL.

This CDR3 reads CSASNSGVGGYGYTF. The chain links TRBV20-1 to TRBJ1-2; no DNA is available, so the TRBD1 call from TCRdb remains unchecked. Germline CDR1 is DFQATT and CDR2 is SNEGSKA (reference sequence). The length of the CDR3 is 15 residues.

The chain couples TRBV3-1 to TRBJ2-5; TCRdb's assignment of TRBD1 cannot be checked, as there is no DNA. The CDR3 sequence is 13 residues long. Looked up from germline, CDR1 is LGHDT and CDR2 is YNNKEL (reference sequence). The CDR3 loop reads CASSQGQSETQYF.

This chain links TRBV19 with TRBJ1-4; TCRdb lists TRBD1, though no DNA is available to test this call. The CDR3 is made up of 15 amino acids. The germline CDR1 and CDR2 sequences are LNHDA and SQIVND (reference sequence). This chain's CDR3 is CASSDLQGGGEKLFF.

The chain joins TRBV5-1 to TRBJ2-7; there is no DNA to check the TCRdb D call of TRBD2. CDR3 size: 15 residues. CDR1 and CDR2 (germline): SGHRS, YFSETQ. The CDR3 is CASSSGVGLTYEQYF.

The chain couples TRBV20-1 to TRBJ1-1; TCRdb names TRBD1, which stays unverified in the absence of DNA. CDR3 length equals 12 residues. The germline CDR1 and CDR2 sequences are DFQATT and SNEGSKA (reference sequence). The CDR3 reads CSVQGLGTEAFF.

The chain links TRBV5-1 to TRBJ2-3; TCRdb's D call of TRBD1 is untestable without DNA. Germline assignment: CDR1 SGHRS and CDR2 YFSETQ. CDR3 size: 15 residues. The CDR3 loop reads CASSPRSGSRDTQYF.

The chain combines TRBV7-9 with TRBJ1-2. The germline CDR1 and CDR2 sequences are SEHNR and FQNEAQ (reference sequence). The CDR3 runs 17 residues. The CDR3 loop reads CASSLGLAEQANYGYTF.

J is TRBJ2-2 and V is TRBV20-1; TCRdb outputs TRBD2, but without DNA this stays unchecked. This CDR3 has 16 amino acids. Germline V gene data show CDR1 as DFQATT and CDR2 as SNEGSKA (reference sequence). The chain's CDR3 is CSATPGLAGYTGELFF.

CDR3 residues: CASSFGTGSNQPQHF. The J gene is TRBJ1-5, the V gene TRBV7-9; TCRdb calls TRBD1, which cannot be checked without DNA. The CDR3 loop spans 15 amino acids. From germline, CDR1 is SEHNR and CDR2 FQNEAQ (reference sequence).

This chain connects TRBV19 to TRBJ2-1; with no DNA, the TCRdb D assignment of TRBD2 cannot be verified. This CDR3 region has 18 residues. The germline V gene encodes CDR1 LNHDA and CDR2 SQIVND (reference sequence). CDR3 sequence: CASSWGSSGFSSYNEQFF.

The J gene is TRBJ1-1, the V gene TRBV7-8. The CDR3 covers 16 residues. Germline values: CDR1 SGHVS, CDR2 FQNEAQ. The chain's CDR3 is CASSLERAPSATEAFF. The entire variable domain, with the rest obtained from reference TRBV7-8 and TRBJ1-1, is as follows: GAGVSQSPRYKVAKRGQDVALRCDPISGHVSLFWYQQALGQGPEFLTYFQNEAQLDKSGLPSDRFFAERPEGSVSTLKIQRTQQEDSAVYLCASSLERAPSATEAFFGQGTRLTVV.

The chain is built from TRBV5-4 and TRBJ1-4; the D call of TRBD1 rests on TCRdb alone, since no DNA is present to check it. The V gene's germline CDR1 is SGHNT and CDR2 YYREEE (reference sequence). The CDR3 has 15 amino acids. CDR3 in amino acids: CASSLSGGDNEKLFF.